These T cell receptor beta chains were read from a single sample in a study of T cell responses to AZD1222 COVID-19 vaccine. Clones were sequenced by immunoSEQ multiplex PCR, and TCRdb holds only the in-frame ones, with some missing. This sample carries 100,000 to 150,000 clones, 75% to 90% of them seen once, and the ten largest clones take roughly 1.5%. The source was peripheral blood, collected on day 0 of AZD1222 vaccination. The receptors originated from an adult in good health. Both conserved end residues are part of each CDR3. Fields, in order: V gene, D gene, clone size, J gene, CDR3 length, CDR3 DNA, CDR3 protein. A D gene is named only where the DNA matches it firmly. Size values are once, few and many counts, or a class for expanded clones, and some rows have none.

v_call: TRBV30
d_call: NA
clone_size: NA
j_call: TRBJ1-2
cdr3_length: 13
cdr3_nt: TGTGCCTGGAGCCCCGGGCAGGTTGGAGGCTACACCTTC
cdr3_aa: CAWSPGQVGGYTF

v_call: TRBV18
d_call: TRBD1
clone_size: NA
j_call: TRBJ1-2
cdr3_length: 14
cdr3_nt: TGTGCCAGCTCACCCGACAGGGTCACGGGTGGCTACACCTTC
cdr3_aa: CASSPDRVTGGYTF

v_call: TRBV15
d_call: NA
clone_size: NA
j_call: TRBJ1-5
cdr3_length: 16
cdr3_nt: TGTGCCACCAGCAGAGGAAGCAGATGGAGCAATCAGCCCCAGCATTTT
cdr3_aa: CATSRGSRWSNQPQHF

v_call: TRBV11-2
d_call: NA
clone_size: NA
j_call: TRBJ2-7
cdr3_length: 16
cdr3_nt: TGTGCCAGCAGTACGGGGGGCCGACGCTCTTCCTACGAGCAGTACTTC
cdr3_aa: CASSTGGRRSSYEQYF

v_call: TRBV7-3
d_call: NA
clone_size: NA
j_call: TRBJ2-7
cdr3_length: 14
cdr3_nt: TGTGCCAGCAGCTCACAGGGATTCCAATACGAGCAGTACTTC
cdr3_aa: CASSSQGFQYEQYF

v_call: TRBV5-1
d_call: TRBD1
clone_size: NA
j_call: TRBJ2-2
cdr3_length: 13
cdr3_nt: TGCGCCAGTAGGACAGGGGATGGCGGGGAGCTGTTTTTT
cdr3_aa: CASRTGDGGELFF

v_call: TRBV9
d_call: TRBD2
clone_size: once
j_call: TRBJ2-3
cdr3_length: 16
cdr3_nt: TGTGCCAGCAGCGTAGTAGGGACTAGCGGCACAGATACGCAGTATTTT
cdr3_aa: CASSVVGTSGTDTQYF

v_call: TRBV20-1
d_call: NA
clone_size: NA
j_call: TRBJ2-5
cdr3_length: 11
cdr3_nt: TGCAGTGCTAGAGACAGGTTGACCCAGTACTTC
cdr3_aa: CSARDRLTQYF

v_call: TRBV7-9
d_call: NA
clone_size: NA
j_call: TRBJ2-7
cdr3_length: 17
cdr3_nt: TGTGCCAGCAGCTTAGTAGCGTGGGGGGCTTTCTCCTACGAGCAGTACTTC
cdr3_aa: CASSLVAWGAFSYEQYF

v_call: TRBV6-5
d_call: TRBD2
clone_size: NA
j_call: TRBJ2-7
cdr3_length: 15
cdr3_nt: TGTGCCATCCTAGCGGGGACTAGCGGGGGGTACGAGCAGTACTTC
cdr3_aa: CAILAGTSGGYEQYF

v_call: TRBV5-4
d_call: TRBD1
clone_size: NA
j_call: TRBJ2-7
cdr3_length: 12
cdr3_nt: TGTGCCAGCAGCCCAGGGGGAAACGAGCAGTACTTC
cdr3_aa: CASSPGGNEQYF

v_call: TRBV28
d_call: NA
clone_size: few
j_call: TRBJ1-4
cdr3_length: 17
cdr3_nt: TGTGCCAGCAGTAACGGCGCGGCCGGTGGAACTAATGAAAAACTGTTTTTT
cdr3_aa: CASSNGAAGGTNEKLFF

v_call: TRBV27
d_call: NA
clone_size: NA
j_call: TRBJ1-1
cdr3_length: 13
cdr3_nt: TGTGCCAGCAGTTATACAGAGAACACTGAAGCTTTCTTT
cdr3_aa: CASSYTENTEAFF

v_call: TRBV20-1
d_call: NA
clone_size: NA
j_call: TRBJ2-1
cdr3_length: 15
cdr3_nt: TGCAGTGCTAGTTCGAAAGGTGGGCGATACAATGAGCAGTTCTTC
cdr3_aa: CSASSKGGRYNEQFF

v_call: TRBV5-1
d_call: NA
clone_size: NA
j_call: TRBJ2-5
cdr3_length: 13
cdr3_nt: TGCGCCAGCAGTTTTCTGCGGGAAGAGACCCAGTACTTC
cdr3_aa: CASSFLREETQYF

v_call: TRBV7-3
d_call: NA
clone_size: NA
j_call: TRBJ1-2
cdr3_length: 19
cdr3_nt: TGTGCCAGCAGCTTACAGCCCACCGCCTTCAACAGGCCGAACTATGGCTACACCTTC
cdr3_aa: CASSLQPTAFNRPNYGYTF

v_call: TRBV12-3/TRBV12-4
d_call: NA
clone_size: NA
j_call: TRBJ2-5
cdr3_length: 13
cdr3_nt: TGTGCCAGCAGTCCCCAGGCCCAAGAGACCCAGTACTTC
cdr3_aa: CASSPQAQETQYF

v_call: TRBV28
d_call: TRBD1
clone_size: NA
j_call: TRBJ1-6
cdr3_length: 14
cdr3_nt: TGTGCCAGCAGTTTGACAGGGGATAATTCACCCCTCCACTTT
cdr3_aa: CASSLTGDNSPLHF

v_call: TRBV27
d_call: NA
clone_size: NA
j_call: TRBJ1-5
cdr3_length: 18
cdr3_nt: TGTGCCAGCAGGGCGGGTACGGACAGCCAACGTCTAAATCAGCCCCAGCATTTT
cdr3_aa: CASRAGTDSQRLNQPQHF

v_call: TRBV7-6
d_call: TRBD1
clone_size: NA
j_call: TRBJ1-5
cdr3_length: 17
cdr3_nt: TGTGCCAGCAGCCCTAGAGCCTTGGGACAGAAAAATCAGCCCCAGCATTTT
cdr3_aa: CASSPRALGQKNQPQHF

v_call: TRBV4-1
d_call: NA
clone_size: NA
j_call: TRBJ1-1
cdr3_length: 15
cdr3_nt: TGCGCCAGCAGCCAACCTATCCGGGGGAACACTGAAGCTTTCTTT
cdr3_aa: CASSQPIRGNTEAFF

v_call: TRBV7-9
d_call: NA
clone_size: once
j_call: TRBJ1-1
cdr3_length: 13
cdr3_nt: TGTGCCAGCAGCCCCATTGACAGGACTGAAGCTTTCTTT
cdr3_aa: CASSPIDRTEAFF

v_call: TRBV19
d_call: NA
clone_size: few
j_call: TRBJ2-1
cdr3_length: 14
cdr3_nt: TGTGCCAGTGGGGGCCAGGCCAGGTACAATGAGCAGTTCTTC
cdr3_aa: CASGGQARYNEQFF

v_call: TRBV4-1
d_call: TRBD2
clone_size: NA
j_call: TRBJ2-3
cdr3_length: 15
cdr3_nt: TGCGCCAGCAGCCAGCTTGGCGGGGGAACAGATACGCAGTATTTT
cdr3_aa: CASSQLGGGTDTQYF

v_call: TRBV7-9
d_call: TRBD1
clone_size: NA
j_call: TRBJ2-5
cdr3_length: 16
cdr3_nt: TGTGCCAGCACGACCACCGGGACAGGGATTCAAGAGACCCAGTACTTC
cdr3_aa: CASTTTGTGIQETQYF

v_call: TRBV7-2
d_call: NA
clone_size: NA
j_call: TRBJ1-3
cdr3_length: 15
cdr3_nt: TGTGCCAGCAGCTCTCGGGCAGGGACAGGAAACACCATATATTTT
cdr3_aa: CASSSRAGTGNTIYF

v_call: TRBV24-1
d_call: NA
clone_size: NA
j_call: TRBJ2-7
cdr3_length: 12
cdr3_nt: TGTGCCACCCCAGGGGCCTCCTACGAGCAGTACTTC
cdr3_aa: CATPGASYEQYF

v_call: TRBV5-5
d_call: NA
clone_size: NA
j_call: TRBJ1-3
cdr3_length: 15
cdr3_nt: TGTGCCAGCAGCCTGGACAGAATCTCTGGAAACACCATATATTTT
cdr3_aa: CASSLDRISGNTIYF

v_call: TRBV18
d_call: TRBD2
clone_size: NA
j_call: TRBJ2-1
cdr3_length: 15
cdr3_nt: TGTGCCAGCTCACCAAGGGAGGGCTCCTACAATGAGCAGTTCTTC
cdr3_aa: CASSPREGSYNEQFF

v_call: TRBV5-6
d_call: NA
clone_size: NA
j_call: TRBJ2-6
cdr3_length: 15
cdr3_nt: TGTGCCAGTCAAGCTTGGTATTCTGGGGCCAACGTCCTGACTTTC
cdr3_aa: CASQAWYSGANVLTF

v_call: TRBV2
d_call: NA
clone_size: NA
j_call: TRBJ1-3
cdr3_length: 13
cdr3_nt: TGTGCCAGCCGACAGGTCTCTGGAAACACCATATATTTT
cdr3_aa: CASRQVSGNTIYF

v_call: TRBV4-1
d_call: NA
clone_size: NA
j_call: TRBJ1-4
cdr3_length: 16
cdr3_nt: TGCGCCAGCAGCCCCCTCGGGGGAATTGCTAATGAAAAACTGTTTTTT
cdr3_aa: CASSPLGGIANEKLFF

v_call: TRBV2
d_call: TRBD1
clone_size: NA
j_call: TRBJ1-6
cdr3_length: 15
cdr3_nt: TGTGCCAGCAGTGAAAGGGGACAGGGGAGTTCACCCCTCCACTTT
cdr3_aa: CASSERGQGSSPLHF

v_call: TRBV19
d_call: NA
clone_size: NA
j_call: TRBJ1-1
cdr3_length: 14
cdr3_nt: TGTGCCAGTAGTATGGGACTTTCAGGCACTGAAGCTTTCTTT
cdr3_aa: CASSMGLSGTEAFF

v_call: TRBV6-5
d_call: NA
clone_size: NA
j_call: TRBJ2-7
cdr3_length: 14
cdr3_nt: TGTGCCAGCAGTTACTCCTACAGGGTCCACGAGCAGTACTTC
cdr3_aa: CASSYSYRVHEQYF

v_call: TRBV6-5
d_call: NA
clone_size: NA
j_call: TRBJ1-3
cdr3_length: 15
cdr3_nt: TGTGCCAGCAGTTTATCCCGGAGCTCTGGAAACACCATATATTTT
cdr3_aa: CASSLSRSSGNTIYF

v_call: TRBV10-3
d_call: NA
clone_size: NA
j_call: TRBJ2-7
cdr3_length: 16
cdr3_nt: TGTGCCATCAGTGCCCCTGGAGTTAGGGCGTCCTACGAGCAGTACTTC
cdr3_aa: CAISAPGVRASYEQYF

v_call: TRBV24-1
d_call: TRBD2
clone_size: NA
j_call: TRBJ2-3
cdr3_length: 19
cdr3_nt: TGTGCCACCAGTGATTCCCTGTATAGAGCGGGGGCGCACACAGATACGCAGTATTTT
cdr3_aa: CATSDSLYRAGAHTDTQYF

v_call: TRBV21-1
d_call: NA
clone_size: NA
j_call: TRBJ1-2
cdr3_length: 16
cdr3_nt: TGTGCCAGCAGCAAAGGAGACAGGGAACCTTGCTATGGCTACACCTTC
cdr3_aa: CASSKGDREPCYGYTF

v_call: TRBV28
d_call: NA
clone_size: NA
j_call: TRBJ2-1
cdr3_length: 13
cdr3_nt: TGTGCCAGCACCCCCCCACCCTACAATGAGCAGTTCTTC
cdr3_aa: CASTPPPYNEQFF

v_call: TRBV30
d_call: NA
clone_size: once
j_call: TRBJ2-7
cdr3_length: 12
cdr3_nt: TGTGCCTGGAGTGTAGTTAGTTACGAGCAGTACTTC
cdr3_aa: CAWSVVSYEQYF

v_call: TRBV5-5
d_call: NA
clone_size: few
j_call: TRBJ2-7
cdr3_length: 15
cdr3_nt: TGTGCCAGCAGCTTGAATCTATCAATGATTAGGGAGCAGTACTTC
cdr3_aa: CASSLNLSMIREQYF

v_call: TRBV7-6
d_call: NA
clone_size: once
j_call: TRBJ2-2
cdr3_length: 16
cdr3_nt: TGTGCCAGCAGCTTAGCTTCGCTAGCCGGAACCGGGGAGCTGTTTTTT
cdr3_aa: CASSLASLAGTGELFF

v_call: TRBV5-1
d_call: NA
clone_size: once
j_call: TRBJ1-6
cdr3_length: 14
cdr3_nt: TGCGCCAGCAGCAGGAATGGGTTCGATTCACCCCTCCACTTT
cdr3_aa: CASSRNGFDSPLHF

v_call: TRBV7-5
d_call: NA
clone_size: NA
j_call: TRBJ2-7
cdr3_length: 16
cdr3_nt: TGTGTCAGAACATGGGGACGCCGACAGATCGTAAAGGAGCAGTACTTC
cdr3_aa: CVRTWGRRQIVKEQYF

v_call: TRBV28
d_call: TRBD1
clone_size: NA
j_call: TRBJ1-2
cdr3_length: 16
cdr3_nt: TGTGCCAGCAGTTCGGAGCCGGGGACAGGGTCGGACGGCTACACCTTC
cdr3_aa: CASSSEPGTGSDGYTF

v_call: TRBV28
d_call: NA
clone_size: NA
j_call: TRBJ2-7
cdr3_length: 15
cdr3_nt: TGTGCCAGCAGTTTAGGCGCGGCAGGGTCGTACGAGCAGTACTTC
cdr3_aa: CASSLGAAGSYEQYF

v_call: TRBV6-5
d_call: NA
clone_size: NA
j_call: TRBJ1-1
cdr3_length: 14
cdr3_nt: TGTGCCAGCAGTTACTCGATTGCTATTCCCGAAGCTTTCTTT
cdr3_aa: CASSYSIAIPEAFF

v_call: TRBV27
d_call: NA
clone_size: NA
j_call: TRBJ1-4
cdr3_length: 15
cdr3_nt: TGTGCCAGCAGTTTATCCGGACAAGGAAATGAAAAACTGTTTTTT
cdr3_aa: CASSLSGQGNEKLFF

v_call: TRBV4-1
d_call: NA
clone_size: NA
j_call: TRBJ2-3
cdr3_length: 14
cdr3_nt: TGCGCCAGCAGACACTTTGGGGGGAGAGATACGCAGTATTTT
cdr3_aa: CASRHFGGRDTQYF

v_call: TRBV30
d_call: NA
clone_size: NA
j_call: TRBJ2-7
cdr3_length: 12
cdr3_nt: TGTGCCTGGAGCAGTAGATACTACGAGCAGTACTTC
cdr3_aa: CAWSSRYYEQYF

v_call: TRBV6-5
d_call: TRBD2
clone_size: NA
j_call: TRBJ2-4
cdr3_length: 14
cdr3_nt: TGTGCCAGCAGTTCCACGGGAGGGCTGGACATTCAGTACTTC
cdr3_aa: CASSSTGGLDIQYF

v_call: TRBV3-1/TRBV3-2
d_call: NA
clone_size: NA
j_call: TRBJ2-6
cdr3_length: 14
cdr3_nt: TGTGCCAGCAGCCAAAGGTCTGGGGCCAACGTCCTGACTTTC
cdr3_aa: CASSQRSGANVLTF

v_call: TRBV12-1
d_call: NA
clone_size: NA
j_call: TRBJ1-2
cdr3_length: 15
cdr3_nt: TGTGCCAGCAGCATAGGTCCCCCGGGTCACTATGGCTACACCTTC
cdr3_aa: CASSIGPPGHYGYTF